Detailed here is one TCR beta chain. Patients were all untreated before their thyroid surgery. The sample belongs to a study of metastatic and nonmetastatic thyroid tumors. V lost 4 bases and J lost 6; bases outside the gene matches: 0. Germline assignment: CDR1 MDHEN and CDR2 SYDVKM. The CDR3 runs to 13 residues. In the original processing: It was from CDR3 differences across clinicopathological groups that a distant-metastasis classifier for papillary thyroid cancer was built. TCRdb called clones again from the PCR reads with MiXCR. The V and J calls reflect TCRdb's pipeline rather than the authors' work. The data hold some 3,500 clones, with about 40% observed a single time.

The clonotype comes from a male donor with papillary thyroid cancer or a benign thyroid nodule (not recorded which). Some clones in this sample may be carry-over from other donors' samples. Input material: adjacent normal tissue. V usage is TRBV28 and J usage is TRBJ2-7, with TRBD2 identical over 13 bases. CDR3 nucleotide sequence: TGTGCCAGCAGTTGGACTAGCGGGAGCGAGCAGTACTTC. Translating gives CASSWTSGSEQYF.